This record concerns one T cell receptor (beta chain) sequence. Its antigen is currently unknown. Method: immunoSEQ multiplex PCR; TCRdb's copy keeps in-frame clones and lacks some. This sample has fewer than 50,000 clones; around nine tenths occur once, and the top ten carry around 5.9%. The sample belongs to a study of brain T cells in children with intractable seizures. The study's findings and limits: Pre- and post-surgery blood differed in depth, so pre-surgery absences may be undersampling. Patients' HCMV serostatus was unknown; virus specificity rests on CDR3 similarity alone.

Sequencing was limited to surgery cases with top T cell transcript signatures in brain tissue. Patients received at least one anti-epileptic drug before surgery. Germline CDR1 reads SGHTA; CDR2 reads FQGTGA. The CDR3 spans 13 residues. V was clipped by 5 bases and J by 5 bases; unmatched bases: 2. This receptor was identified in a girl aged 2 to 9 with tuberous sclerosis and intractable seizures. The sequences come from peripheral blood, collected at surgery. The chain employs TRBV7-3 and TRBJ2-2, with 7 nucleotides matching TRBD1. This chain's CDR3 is CASSPQGTGELFF. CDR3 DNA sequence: TGTGCCAGCAGCCCACAGGGGACCGGGGAGCTGTTTTTT.